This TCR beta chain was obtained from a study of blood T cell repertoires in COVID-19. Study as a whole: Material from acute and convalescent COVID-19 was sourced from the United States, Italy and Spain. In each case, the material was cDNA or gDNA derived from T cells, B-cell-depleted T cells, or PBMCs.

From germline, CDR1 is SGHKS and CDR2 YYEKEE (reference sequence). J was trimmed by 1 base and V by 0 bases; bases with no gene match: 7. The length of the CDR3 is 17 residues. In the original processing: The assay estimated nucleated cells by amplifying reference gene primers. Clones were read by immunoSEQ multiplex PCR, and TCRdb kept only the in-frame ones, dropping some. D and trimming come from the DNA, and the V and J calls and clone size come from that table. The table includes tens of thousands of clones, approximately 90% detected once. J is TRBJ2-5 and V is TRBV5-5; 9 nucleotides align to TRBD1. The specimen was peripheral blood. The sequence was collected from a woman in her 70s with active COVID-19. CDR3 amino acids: CASSLGTGTGRQETQYF. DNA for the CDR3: TGTGCCAGCAGCTTGGGTACCGGGACAGGGCGCCAAGAGACCCAGTACTTC.